The 26 T cell receptor beta chains listed next were all sequenced from one sample in a study of a mutant IDH1 vaccine in newly diagnosed glioma. Clones were read by immunoSEQ multiplex PCR, and TCRdb kept only the in-frame ones, dropping some. The sample has under 65,000 clones, roughly 80% seen once. This sample's time point: baseline, week 1 (first vaccination visit). The sample's treatment: pre-vaccination baseline after standard-of-care therapy. The input for sequencing was PBMCs, taken from a glioma patient treated with radiotherapy, temozolomide or both. These receptors all come from a young man with glioma.

V is TRBV6-6 and J is TRBJ1-5, with D hard to call. The CDR3 length is 15 residues. Trimming stripped 0 bases from V and 3 bases from J, with 9 bases between. Germline V gene lookup returns CDR1 MNHNY and CDR2 SVGAGI (reference sequence). This CDR3 is CASSYSSVYNQPQHF. CDR3 DNA: TGTGCCAGCAGTTACTCGAGCGTCTACAATCAGCCCCAGCATTTT.

This clone was recorded only once. The chain joins TRBV10-3 to TRBJ1-1, with a tentative D call TRBD1 (5 bases). Germline V gene data show CDR1 as ENHRY and CDR2 as SYGVKD. Trimming left V 2 bases short and J 1 base short, with 17 bases between. The CDR3 is 17 amino acids. CDR3 residues: CAISEPPLRGPNTEAFF. The CDR3 bases are TGTGCCATCAGTGAGCCCCCACTAAGGGGACCGAACACTGAAGCTTTCTTT.

This clone has only a few counts. The DNA for the CDR3 is TGTGCCAGCAGCTCCCTATTCGGGACTGAAGCTTTCTTT. Translation: CASSSLFGTEAFF. The chain has TRBV7-9 and TRBJ1-1; D call uncertain. Between the trimmed V and J ends, which lost 4 bases and 5 bases, there was a span of 11 bases. The germline V gene has CDR1 SEHNR and CDR2 FQNEAQ (reference sequence). The CDR3 has 13 residues.

This chain joins TRBV6-6 and TRBJ1-5; the D gene is possibly TRBD1 (6 bases). The CDR3 covers 14 residues. Germline V gives CDR1 MNHNY, CDR2 SVGAGI (reference sequence). Trimming removed 4 bases at V and 4 bases at J, with 11 bases between. The CDR3 nucleotides read TGTGCCAGCAGTTTCCCCCAGGGGAATCAGCCCCAGCATTTT. It encodes CASSFPQGNQPQHF.

The chain links TRBV5-1 to TRBJ2-3; tentatively, D is TRBD2 (7 bases). Per germline, CDR1 SGHRS and CDR2 YFSETQ. This CDR3 contains 16 residues. Between the trimmed V and J ends, which lost 7 bases and 2 bases, there was a span of 20 bases. CDR3 sequence: CASSLEGGSLTDTQYF. The CDR3, as DNA: TGCGCCAGCTCCCTTGAGGGGGGGTCCCTCACAGATACGCAGTATTTT.

The gene calls are TRBV7-3 and TRBJ2-3, with D perhaps TRBD1 or TRBD2 (6 bases each). The CDR3 contains 15 residues. Germline CDR1 and CDR2: SGHTA and FQGTGA. Trimming took off 2 bases at V and 1 base at J, with 10 bases between the two ends. The CDR3 loop reads CASSLAGGRTDTQYF. The CDR3 DNA reads TGTGCCAGCAGCTTAGCCGGGGGCCGCACAGATACGCAGTATTTT.

V gene TRBV10-3 combines with J gene TRBJ2-3; TRBD2 matches at 7 bases. There are 13 residues in the CDR3. V was pared by 5 bases and J by 6 bases, with 5 bases of the junction left unmatched. Germline assignment: CDR1 ENHRY and CDR2 SYGVKD. The CDR3 spells CAISPRLADTQYF. Written as DNA, the CDR3 is TGTGCCATCAGTCCCAGACTAGCCGATACGCAGTATTTT.

V is TRBV7-8 and J is TRBJ1-3, with D possibly TRBD1 on 6 matching bases. Germline assignment: CDR1 SGHVS and CDR2 FQNEAQ. V was trimmed by 5 bases and J by 0 bases, leaving 17 bases between them. The CDR3 is 17 amino acids. For the CDR3, the DNA is TGTGCCAGCAGCCGGGTAACGGGGGGCTACTCTGGAAACACCATATATTTT. Translated: CASSRVTGGYSGNTIYF.

The rearrangement joins TRBV9 to TRBJ1-4; D remains ambiguous. The V and J ends lost 0 bases and 5 bases respectively, with 5 bases between them. The CDR3 is 13 amino acids. Germline V gene sequence: CDR1 SGDLS, CDR2 YYNGEE. The CDR3 reads CASSVGSNEKLFF. CDR3 in DNA: TGTGCCAGCAGCGTAGGCAGCAATGAAAAACTGTTTTTT.

A word on this clone: The junction does not match germline at one end; this may be a read error. V is TRBV6-6 and J is TRBJ1-2; 7 bases match TRBD1. The CDR3 sequence is 13 residues long. Germline CDR1 reads MNHNY; CDR2 reads SVGAGI (reference sequence). This CDR3 reads CASRIGQVMATSF. Written as DNA, the CDR3 is TGTGCCAGCAGGATCGGACAGGTCATGGCTACAAGCTTC.

The chain is built from TRBV9 and TRBJ1-1; unclear D gene. Germline V gene sequence: CDR1 SGDLS, CDR2 YYNGEE. The V end lost 4 bases, the J end lost 2 bases, and 18 bases lay between the germline ends. The CDR3 is 16 amino acids. The CDR3 DNA follows: TGTGCCAGCAGCCACAATCCCGGAGGCATAAACACTGAAGCTTTCTTT. It yields the protein CASSHNPGGINTEAFF.

DNA for the CDR3: TGTGCCAGCTCAACGGAAAACTATGGCTACACCTTC. It is translated as CASSTENYGYTF. The chain has TRBV18 and TRBJ1-2; D is unresolved. Trimming pared 5 bases from V and 2 bases from J, leaving 6 bases between. The V gene's germline CDR1 is KGHSH and CDR2 LQKENI. CDR3 length equals 12 residues.

The chain combines TRBV5-1 with TRBJ1-1, with D possibly TRBD1 on 6 matching bases. Trimming removed 1 base from V and 0 bases from J, with 10 bases in between. Germline V gene data show CDR1 as SGHRS and CDR2 as YFSETQ. The CDR3 has 15 residues. For the CDR3, the DNA is TGCGCCAGCAGCTTGAAACAGGGAATGAACACTGAAGCTTTCTTT. This encodes CASSLKQGMNTEAFF. Together with reference TRBV5-1 and TRBJ1-1, the CDR3 gives the full variable domain: KAGVTQTPRYLIKTRGQQVTLSCSPISGHRSVSWYQQTPGQGLQFLFEYFSETQRNKGNFPGRFSGRQFSNSRSEMNVSTLELGDSALYLCASSLKQGMNTEAFFGQGTRLTVV.

CDR3 sequence: CASSFEWRYGYTF. CDR3 sequence (DNA): TGTGCCAGCAGTTTTGAATGGCGATATGGCTACACCTTC. This chain connects TRBV2 to TRBJ1-2; D is ambiguous. V was clipped by 5 bases and J by 5 bases, with 12 bases between them. The CDR3 contains 13 residues. Germline V gene lookup returns CDR1 SNHLY and CDR2 FYNNEI.

The chain is built from TRBV6-1 and TRBJ2-1; D is tentatively TRBD1 or TRBD2 (6 bases each). The germline gives CDR1 MNHNS, CDR2 SASEGT. The V gene lost 2 bases and the J gene lost 5 bases, with 16 bases spanning the gap. The CDR3 loop spans 16 amino acids. The CDR3 DNA follows: TGTGCCAGCAGTGAAATGGTCGGGGGCTGGAACAATGAGCAGTTCTTC. Amino acids: CASSEMVGGWNNEQFF.

J is TRBJ1-2 and V is TRBV2; D gene unclear. V shed 3 bases and J shed 5 bases, with 13 bases lying between them. CDR3 length: 14 residues. The germline CDR1 and CDR2 sequences are SNHLY and FYNNEI. The DNA for the CDR3 is TGTGCCAGCAGTGATATGGGCCCGGGGTATGGCTACACCTTC. It is translated as CASSDMGPGYGYTF.

This clone was seen more than once but under ten times. This specimen includes other DNA sequences encoding the same CDR3. This chain uses TRBV6-5 with TRBJ1-2; TRBD1 is a possible D gene (5 bases). The CDR3 spans 13 residues. The ends were cut back, 2 bases at V and 2 bases at J, with 6 bases in the middle. In germline, CDR1 is MNHEY, CDR2 SVGAGI. This CDR3 reads CASSYGGNYGYTF. CDR3 coding DNA: TGTGCCAGCAGTTACGGGGGGAACTATGGCTACACCTTC.

The chain combines TRBV5-1 with TRBJ1-2; D gene unclear. Between the trimmed V and J ends, which lost 2 bases and 7 bases, there was a span of 15 bases. The CDR3 consists of 14 residues. Germline V gene lookup returns CDR1 SGHRS and CDR2 YFSETQ. CDR3 sequence reads: CASSLAGTEAGYTF. The CDR3 DNA reads TGCGCCAGCAGCTTAGCCGGAACCGAGGCTGGCTACACCTTC.

The chain links TRBV7-9 to TRBJ1-4; D unresolved. CDR3 length equals 14 residues. CDR1 SEHNR and CDR2 FQNEAQ come from the germline V gene (reference sequence). V was pared by 1 base and J by 4 bases, with 7 bases between. CDR3 amino acids: CASSLGLSNEKLFF. For the CDR3, the DNA is TGTGCCAGCAGCTTAGGGCTGAGTAATGAAAAACTGTTTTTT.

This clone was detected a few times. This chain joins TRBV23-1 and TRBJ1-6; D call uncertain. TRBV23-1 has ORF status, its function being uncertain. Deletions cut 8 bases from V and 0 bases from J, with 14 bases between. The CDR3 sequence is 16 residues long. The CDR3 loop reads CASPKWASSYNSPLHF. The CDR3 nucleotides are TGCGCCAGCCCTAAATGGGCAAGCTCCTATAATTCACCCCTCCACTTT.

The chain has TRBV7-9 and TRBJ1-5; perhaps TRBD1 as D (6 bases). The CDR3 has 16 amino acids. Trimming pared 4 bases from V and 4 bases from J, leaving 17 bases between. CDR1 is SEHNR and CDR2 is FQNEAQ in the germline V gene (reference sequence). CDR3 DNA sequence: TGTGCCAGCAGCTCGACCGGGACAAGGGTGAATCAGCCCCAGCATTTT. It codes for CASSSTGTRVNQPQHF.

The chain recombines TRBV6-4 with TRBJ1-1; no clear D gene. CDR1 is MRHNA and CDR2 is SNTAGT in the germline V gene. V lost 10 bases, J lost 10 bases, and 7 bases lay in between. The length of the CDR3 is 8 residues. Written as DNA, the CDR3 is TGTGCCACCTTCCGAGCTTTCTTT. As protein: CATFRAFF.

J is TRBJ1-3 and V is TRBV9; D remains ambiguous. Between the trimmed V and J ends, which lost 4 bases and 4 bases, there was a span of 6 bases. This CDR3 is 12 amino acids long. Germline V gene data show CDR1 as SGDLS and CDR2 as YYNGEE. Written as DNA, the CDR3 is TGTGCCAGCAGCCCCGGAGGAAACACCATATATTTT. Translated: CASSPGGNTIYF.

The chain carries TRBV4-3 and TRBJ2-7; tentatively, D is TRBD2 (7 bases). This CDR3 spans 21 amino acids. Germline loops: CDR1 LGHNA, CDR2 YSLEER. V lost 0 bases and J lost 3, with 30 bases in between. For the CDR3, the DNA is TGCGCCAGCAGCCAAGATTCGGGGAGCGGGGACTTGGTGGGGGCCCTCTACGAGCAGTACTTC. Residues: CASSQDSGSGDLVGALYEQYF.

The chain is built from TRBV30 and TRBJ2-1; TRBD1 might be the D (5 bases). CDR1 is GTSNPN and CDR2 is SVGIG in the germline V gene (reference sequence). This CDR3 contains 16 residues. Between the trimmed V and J ends, which lost 5 bases and 7 bases, there was a span of 24 bases. In DNA form, the CDR3 reads TGTGCCTGGCTCCTCGGGTCAGGGCTGTCTACAAATGAGCAGTTCTTC. Translated: CAWLLGSGLSTNEQFF.

This chain joins TRBV7-9 and TRBJ1-1; D gene unclear. Germline V gene data show CDR1 as SEHNR and CDR2 as FQNEAQ (reference sequence). The CDR3 sequence is 13 residues long. V was shortened by 3 bases and J by 1 base, with 6 bases between the two germline ends. The chain's CDR3 is CASSLVRNTEAFF. CDR3 DNA sequence: TGTGCCAGCAGCTTGGTCCGGAACACTGAAGCTTTCTTT.